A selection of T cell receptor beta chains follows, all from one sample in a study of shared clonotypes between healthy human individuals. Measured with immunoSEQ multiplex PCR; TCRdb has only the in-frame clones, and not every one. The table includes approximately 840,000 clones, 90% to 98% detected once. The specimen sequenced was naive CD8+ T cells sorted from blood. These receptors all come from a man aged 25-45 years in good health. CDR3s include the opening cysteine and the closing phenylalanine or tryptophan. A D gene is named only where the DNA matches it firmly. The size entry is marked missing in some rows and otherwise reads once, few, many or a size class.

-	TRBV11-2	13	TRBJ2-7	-	TGTGCCAGCAGCTCGACTGACCCGCTCGAGCAGTACTTC	CASSSTDPLEQYF
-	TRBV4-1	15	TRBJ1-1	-	TGCGCCAGCAGCCATTCGTACTTCGGGAACACTGAAGCTTTCTTT	CASSHSYFGNTEAFF
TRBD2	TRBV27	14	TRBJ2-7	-	TGTGCCAGCAGTTTAACGGGAGGGCCTTACGAGCAGTACTTC	CASSLTGGPYEQYF
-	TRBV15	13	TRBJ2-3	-	TGTGCCACCAGCAGAGCCCGTTTACTAGCAGCGGATTTT	CATSRARLLAADF
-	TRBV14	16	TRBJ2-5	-	TGTGCCAGCAGCCAAGTGGTAGCGGCCGCCCAAGAGACCCAGTACTTC	CASSQVVAAAQETQYF
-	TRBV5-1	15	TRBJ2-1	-	TGCGCCAGCAGCTTGGCTGACCCCGGTCGGGGTGAGCAGTTCTTC	CASSLADPGRGEQFF
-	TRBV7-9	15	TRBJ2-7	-	TGTGCCAGCAGTCGCACTGGGACACGAGTGTACGAGCAGTACTTC	CASSRTGTRVYEQYF
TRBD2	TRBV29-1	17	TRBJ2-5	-	TGCAGCGTTGAGCTAGGGACTAGCGGGAGGGCCTGGGAGACCCAGTACTTC	CSVELGTSGRAWETQYF
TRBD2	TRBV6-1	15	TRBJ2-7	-	TGTGCCAGCAAGATCAGGACTAGCGGGAGCTACGAGCAGTACTTC	CASKIRTSGSYEQYF
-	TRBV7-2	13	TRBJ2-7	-	TGTGCCAGCAGCGTACACAGGGCCCACGAGCAGTACTTC	CASSVHRAHEQYF
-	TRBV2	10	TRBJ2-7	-	TGTGCCAGCAAGGGAAGCGAGCAGTACTTC	CASKGSEQYF
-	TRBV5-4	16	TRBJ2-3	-	TGTGCCAGCAGTCCTAGTGTGGGGGTAAGAACAGATACGCAGTATTTT	CASSPSVGVRTDTQYF
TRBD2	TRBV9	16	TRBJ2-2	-	TGTGCCAGCAGCCCCCGGGGAGGGGCATTCACCGGGGAGCTGTTTTTT	CASSPRGGAFTGELFF
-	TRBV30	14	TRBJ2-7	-	TGTGCCTGGAGTGAGGGGCGAGTCTCCTACGAGCAGTACTTC	CAWSEGRVSYEQYF
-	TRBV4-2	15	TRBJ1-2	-	TGTGCCAGCAGATCAGGACAAGCCGCTTTAGATGGCTACACCTTC	CASRSGQAALDGYTF
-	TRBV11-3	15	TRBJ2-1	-	TGTGCCAGCAGCCCCGGGGGAATTGGCTACAATGAGCAGTTCTTC	CASSPGGIGYNEQFF
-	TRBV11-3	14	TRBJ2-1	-	TGTGCCAGCAGCCACCGAAATTCAGGCTTACTCCAGTTCTTC	CASSHRNSGLLQFF
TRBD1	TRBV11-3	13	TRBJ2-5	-	TGTGCCAGCTCCGACAGGGACCAAGAGACCCAGTACTTC	CASSDRDQETQYF
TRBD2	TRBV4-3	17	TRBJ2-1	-	TGCGCCAGCAGCCCAACCCGGACTAGCGGGTTCTACAATGAGCAGTTCTTC	CASSPTRTSGFYNEQFF
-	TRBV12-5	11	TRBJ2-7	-	TGTGCTAGTGGTTTGGGTAACGAGCAGTACTTC	CASGLGNEQYF
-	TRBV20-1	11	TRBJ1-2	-	TGCAGTGCTAAGGGCGCTGGTGGCTACACCTTC	CSAKGAGGYTF
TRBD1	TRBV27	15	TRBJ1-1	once	TGTGCCAGCAGTTTAGGACAGGGGAGGACCACTGAAGCTTTCTTT	CASSLGQGRTTEAFF
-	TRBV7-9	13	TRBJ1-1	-	TGTGCCAGCAGCTTCCAGGTTGTCACTGAAGCTTTCTTT	CASSFQVVTEAFF
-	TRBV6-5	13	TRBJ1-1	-	TGTGCCAGCAGCCCAGGGCGGAACACTGAAGCTTTCTTT	CASSPGRNTEAFF
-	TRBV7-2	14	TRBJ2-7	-	TGTGCCAGCAGCTTAGTGGGGGGCCGGGGAGAGCAGTACTTC	CASSLVGGRGEQYF
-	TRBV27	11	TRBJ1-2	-	TGTGCCAGCAGTTCGGGTTACGGCTACACCTTC	CASSSGYGYTF
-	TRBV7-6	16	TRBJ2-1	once	TGTGCCAGCAGCTTAGCGGTGGGGGCCCCTACCAATGAGCAGTTCTTC	CASSLAVGAPTNEQFF
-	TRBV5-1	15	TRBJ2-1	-	TGCGCCAGCAGCCCCGATTTAAGCTCCTACAATGAGCAGTTCTTC	CASSPDLSSYNEQFF
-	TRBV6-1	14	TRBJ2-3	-	TGTGCCAGCAGTGACTCGGGCAGCACAGATACGCAGTATTTT	CASSDSGSTDTQYF
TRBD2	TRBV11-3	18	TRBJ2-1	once	TGTGCCAGCAGCTTAGGACTAGCGGGAGGAAAAAGGAACAATGAGCAGTTCTTC	CASSLGLAGGKRNNEQFF
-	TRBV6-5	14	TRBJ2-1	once	TGTGCCAGCAGCCCCCTCCTGTCCTACAATGAGCAGTTCTTC	CASSPLLSYNEQFF
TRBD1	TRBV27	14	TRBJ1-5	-	TGTGCCAGCAGTCATCAGGGGGCAGGACAGCCCCAGCATTTT	CASSHQGAGQPQHF
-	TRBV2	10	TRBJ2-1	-	TGTGCCAGCTTTCGAGGGGAGCAGTTCTTC	CASFRGEQFF
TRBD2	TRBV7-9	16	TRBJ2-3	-	TGTGCCAGCAGCTTCCCTGGGGGACTAGCCAAAGATACGCAGTATTTT	CASSFPGGLAKDTQYF
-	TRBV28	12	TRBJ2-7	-	TGTGCCATTACGACTGCCTCCTACGAGCAGTACTTC	CAITTASYEQYF
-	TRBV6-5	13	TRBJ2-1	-	TGTGCCAGCAGTTCCATTATTATCTATGAGCAGTTCTTC	CASSSIIIYEQFF
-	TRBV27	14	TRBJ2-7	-	TGTGCCAGCAGTTTATCCCGAATAAGCTACGAGCAGTACTTC	CASSLSRISYEQYF
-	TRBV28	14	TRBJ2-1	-	TGTGCCAGCAGTTTCAGGGATGGCTACAATGAGCAGTTCTTC	CASSFRDGYNEQFF
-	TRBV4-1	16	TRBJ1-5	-	TGCGCCAGCAGCCAAAATAGAGACAGGTTCAATCAGCCCCAGCATTTT	CASSQNRDRFNQPQHF
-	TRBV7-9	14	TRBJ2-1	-	TGTGCCAGCAGCTTAAGTCGGGAGTCGAGGGAGCAGTTCTTC	CASSLSRESREQFF
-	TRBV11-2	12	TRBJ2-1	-	TGTGCCAGCAGCCCGGCCTGGGGTGAGCAGTTCTTC	CASSPAWGEQFF
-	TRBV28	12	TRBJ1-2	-	TGTGCCAGTCAAGGGACCGACTATGGCTACACCTTC	CASQGTDYGYTF
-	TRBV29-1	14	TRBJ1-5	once	TGCAGCGTTGGAGATCCGACAGGAGATCAGCCCCAGCATTTT	CSVGDPTGDQPQHF
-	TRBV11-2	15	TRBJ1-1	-	TGTGCCAGCAGCCAACTAAAGGGGCAGGGCACTGAAGCTTTCTTT	CASSQLKGQGTEAFF
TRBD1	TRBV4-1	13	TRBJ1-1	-	TGCGCCAGCAGCACCTCAGGGGGAACTGAAGCTTTCTTT	CASSTSGGTEAFF